This is a list of T cell receptor beta chains from one sample in a study of breast tumors, draining lymph nodes, adjacent tissues. TCRdb re-analysed the multiplex PCR reads in MiXCR, keeping a single row per CDR3 protein. In the table there are approximately 100,000 distinct CDR3 sequences, about 20% of which are singletons. Sequencing was performed on axillary lymph node tissue. These receptor sequences come from a female donor with breast cancer. Some clones in this sample may be carry-over from other donors' samples. Both conserved end residues are part of each CDR3. D genes are given only for firm matches. Clone sizes are given selectively: once, few, many, or a class where the clone is expanded.

>many|-|TRBJ2-3|TRBV7-2
TGTGCCAGCAGCTTAGGAAAGGGAGATACGCAGTATTTT
CASSLGKGDTQYF
>many|-|TRBJ2-3|TRBV4-1
TGCGCCAGCAGCCAATCCCCGAGGACCGGAGCAGATACGCAGTATTTT
CASSQSPRTGADTQYF
>many|-|TRBJ2-1|TRBV10-3
TGTGCCATCAAGGCTTACAATGAGCAGTTCTTC
CAIKAYNEQFF
>many|-|TRBJ1-5|TRBV4-2
TGTGCCAGCAGCCAAGATGGGGACGGCCGCAATCAGCCCCAGCATTTT
CASSQDGDGRNQPQHF
>many|-|TRBJ1-6|TRBV19
TGTGCCAGTAGTATGGGGGCTCAGAATAATTCACCCCTCCACTTT
CASSMGAQNNSPLHF
>many|-|TRBJ2-7|TRBV7-9
TGTGCCAGCATGGGGCTTTCCGAGCAGTACTTC
CASMGLSEQYF
>many|TRBD2|TRBJ2-1|TRBV15
TGTGCCACAATTCAAGTCGGAGCGGGGGACAATGAGCAGTTCTTC
CATIQVGAGDNEQFF
>many|-|TRBJ2-3|TRBV5-1
TGCGCCAGCAGTAGGCCAGACACAGATACGCAGTATTTT
CASSRPDTDTQYF
>many|TRBD1|TRBJ2-3|TRBV6-1
TGTGCCAGTACCGGGACAGGGGGAAGGAATACGCAGTATTTT
CASTGTGGRNTQYF
>many|-|TRBJ2-2|TRBV10-3
TGTGCCATCCCCGGGGGCAAGGCTAACACCGGGGAGCTGTTTTTT
CAIPGGKANTGELFF
>many|TRBD1|TRBJ2-2|TRBV6-5
TGTGCCAGCAGTTACTCTAGCAGAAGGACAGGGGCCACCGGGGAGCTGTTTTTT
CASSYSSRRTGATGELFF
>many|-|TRBJ1-6|TRBV5-8
TGTGCCAGCAGCTTGCAGGATTCACCCCTCCACTTT
CASSLQDSPLHF
>many|-|TRBJ1-2|TRBV5-1
TGCGCCAGCAGCTTTGCACCATCTCAGGGGAACGCTGGCTACACCTTC
CASSFAPSQGNAGYTF
>many|-|TRBJ2-3|TRBV9
TGTGCCAGCAGCTTAGAGCGAATCACAGATACGCAGTATTTT
CASSLERITDTQYF
>-|TRBD2|TRBJ2-1|TRBV20-1
TGCAGTGCTAGTTCACTCAGCGGGAGTTCCTACAATGAGCAGTTCTTC
CSASSLSGSSYNEQFF
>-|-|TRBJ1-1|TRBV30
TGTGCCTGGAGTCTGGGTATAGGGCAGGGCACTGAAGCTTTCTTT
CAWSLGIGQGTEAFF
>many|-|TRBJ2-5|TRBV5-6
TGTGCCAGCAGCTTGTGGGAGAATTACCAAGAGACCCAGTACTTC
CASSLWENYQETQYF
>many|-|TRBJ2-7|TRBV30
TGTGCCTGGAGTAGCTGGCGAGGGCTCTACGAGCAGTACTTC
CAWSSWRGLYEQYF
>many|-|TRBJ2-1|TRBV5-1
TGCGCCAGCAGCTTGGAAGGGGAGGTTTACAATGAGCAGTTCTTC
CASSLEGEVYNEQFF
>few|-|TRBJ2-6|TRBV9
TGTGCCAGCAGCACCCAGCGACTCGGGGGAGCCGGGGCCAACGTCCTGACTTTC
CASSTQRLGGAGANVLTF
>many|TRBD1|TRBJ1-2|TRBV7-9
TGTGCCAGCAGCCTCACAGGGGAAGGTGGCTACACCTTC
CASSLTGEGGYTF
>many|-|TRBJ2-7|TRBV5-4
TGTGCCAGCAGCTTGCAGGGTCTCTCGGAGCAGTACTTC
CASSLQGLSEQYF
>many|-|TRBJ2-3|TRBV25-1
TGTGCCAGCAGTGCCCTCGGGACTAGCACAGATACGCAGTATTTT
CASSALGTSTDTQYF